This T cell receptor beta chain was observed in a study of T cells in Graves' hyperthyroidism and ophthalmopathy. The CDR3 regions of TCR beta were amplified from RNA transcripts. A first-round RT-PCR of the TCR CDR3 used the HTBI primer set. TCRdb fed the multiplex PCR reads into MiXCR, producing one record per CDR3 protein. The table records approximately 400,000 distinct CDR3 sequences, approximately 14% of them present only once. In its sample, this clonotype was seen many times. The CDR3 has 20 amino acids. V was shortened by 0 bases and J by 1 base, with 27 bases between the two germline ends. The V gene's germline CDR1 is GTSNPN and CDR2 SVGIG (reference sequence).

The TCR originated in a woman aged 25 to 39 with Graves' ophthalmopathy. The rearrangement links TRBV30 to TRBJ1-1, with D perhaps TRBD1 (6 bases). Sample: blood. This chain's CDR3 is CAWSVRFMIQGNSGNTEAFF. CDR3 nucleotide sequence: TGTGCCTGGAGTGTACGTTTCATGATCCAGGGGAATTCCGGGAACACTGAAGCTTTCTTT.